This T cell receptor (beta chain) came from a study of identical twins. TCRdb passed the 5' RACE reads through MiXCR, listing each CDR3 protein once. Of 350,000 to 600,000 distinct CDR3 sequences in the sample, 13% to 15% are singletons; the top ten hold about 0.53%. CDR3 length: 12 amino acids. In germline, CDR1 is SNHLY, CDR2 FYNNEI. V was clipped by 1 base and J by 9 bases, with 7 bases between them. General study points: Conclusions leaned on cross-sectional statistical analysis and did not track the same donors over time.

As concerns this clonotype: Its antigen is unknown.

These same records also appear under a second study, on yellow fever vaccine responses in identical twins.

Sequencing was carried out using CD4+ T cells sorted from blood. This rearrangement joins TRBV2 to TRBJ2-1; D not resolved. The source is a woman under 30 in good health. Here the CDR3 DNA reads TGTGCCAGCAGTGAAGATTTGAGTGAGCAGTTCTTC. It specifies CASSEDLSEQFF. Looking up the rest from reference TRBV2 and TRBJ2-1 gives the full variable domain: EPEVTQTPSHQVTQMGQEVILRCVPISNHLYFYWYRQILGQKVEFLVSFYNNEISEKSEIFDDQFSVERPDGSNFTLKIRSTKLEDSAMYFCASSEDLSEQFFGPGTRLTVL.